Following are 31 T cell receptor beta chains from one sample sequenced in a study of OX40 agonist ivuxolimab in advanced cancers. Repertoires were generated with immunoSEQ multiplex PCR, while TCRdb's copy carries only in-frame clones and drops some. The sample has about 140,000 clones, approximately 90% seen once. The specimen comprised CD4+ or CD8+ T cells sorted from blood, sampled in a trial of the OX40 agonist ivuxolimab. The receptors were sampled from an adult with an advanced solid tumor such as melanoma, head and neck, liver or kidney cancer.

The V and J genes are TRBV7-9 and TRBJ1-1, with a weak D call TRBD1 (5 bases). The V end was cut by 1 base, the J end by 3 bases, with 12 bases between. CDR1 is SEHNR and CDR2 is FQNEAQ in the germline V gene (reference sequence). The CDR3 has 15 amino acids. CDR3 nucleotides: TGTGCCAGCAGCTTAGGGGGCACAGGAGACACTGAAGCTTTCTTT. This translates into CASSLGGTGDTEAFF.

For this clone: The same CDR3 is also encoded by other DNA sequences in this sample. This rearrangement joins TRBV28 to TRBJ1-2, with D unclear. Trimming removed 3 bases at V and 0 bases at J, with 5 bases between. In germline, CDR1 is MDHEN, CDR2 SYDVKM. The CDR3 has 13 residues. CDR3 in DNA: TGTGCCAGCAGTTTGACGGCTAACTATGGCTACACCTTC. Encoded protein: CASSLTANYGYTF.

The CDR3, as DNA: TGTGCCAGCTCATCGACAGGAGTGAACACTGAAGCTTTCTTT. Its protein is CASSSTGVNTEAFF. The gene calls are TRBV18 and TRBJ1-1; D perhaps matches TRBD1 (6 bases). The V end was cut by 5 bases, the J end by 0 bases, with 10 bases between. Germline-derived CDR1 and CDR2 are KGHSH and LQKENI. This CDR3 contains 14 residues.

This clone was detected once. The J gene is TRBJ2-3, the V gene TRBV12-5; TRBD2 is a possible D gene (5 bases). Germline loops: CDR1 LGHNT, CDR2 FRNRAP. The CDR3 sequence is 14 residues long. The ends were cut back, 6 bases at V and 4 bases at J, with 14 bases in the middle. The CDR3 reads CASGPGGSADTQYF. The CDR3 region has the DNA TGTGCTAGTGGCCCCGGTGGGAGCGCAGATACGCAGTATTTT.

This chain links TRBV28 with TRBJ2-6; 10 positions match TRBD1. In germline, CDR1 is MDHEN, CDR2 SYDVKM. There are 16 residues in the CDR3. Trimming removed 5 bases from V and 2 bases from J; junction bases left unmatched: 3. The CDR3 spells CASSDGQGAGANVLTF. In nucleotides, the CDR3 is TGTGCCAGCAGTGATGGACAGGGGGCTGGGGCCAACGTCCTGACTTTC.

The genes are TRBV2 and TRBJ1-2; TRBD1 is a possible D gene (5 bases). The ends were cut back, 3 bases at V and 7 bases at J, with 15 bases in the middle. The CDR3 is made up of 14 amino acids. Germline V gene data show CDR1 as SNHLY and CDR2 as FYNNEI. The CDR3 sequence is CASSDSTAPLGYTF. The CDR3 coding sequence is TGTGCCAGCAGTGACTCGACAGCCCCTCTTGGCTACACCTTC.

V and J are TRBV7-9 and TRBJ2-2, with D unresolved. Per the germline V gene, CDR1 is SEHNR and CDR2 is FQNEAQ (reference sequence). This CDR3 contains 15 residues. Trimming stripped 0 bases from V and 3 bases from J, with 8 bases between. In nucleotides, the CDR3 is TGTGCCAGCAGCTTAGCTCTGGGCGACACCGGGGAGCTGTTTTTT. Its protein is CASSLALGDTGELFF.

This chain connects TRBV2 to TRBJ2-7; the match to TRBD2 covers 10 bases. The germline gives CDR1 SNHLY, CDR2 FYNNEI. This CDR3 region has 14 residues. V gave up 11 bases and J gave up 1 base; unmatched junction bases: 8. CDR3 sequence: CAGGLAVASYEQYF. CDR3 DNA sequence: TGTGCCGGTGGACTAGCGGTCGCGTCCTACGAGCAGTACTTC. Together with reference TRBV2 and TRBJ2-7, the CDR3 gives the full variable domain: EPEVTQTPSHQVTQMGQEVILRCVPISNHLYFYWYRQILGQKVEFLVSFYNNEISEKSEIFDDQFSVERPDGSNFTLKIRSTKLEDSAMYFCAGGLAVASYEQYFGPGTRLTVT.

Concerning this clone: Other DNA variants within this sample encode the same CDR3. V gene TRBV7-2 combines with J gene TRBJ1-1, with D possibly being TRBD1 (6 bases). The length of the CDR3 is 13 residues. Germline CDR1 SGHTA, CDR2 FQGNSA. V was pared by 5 bases and J by 1 base, with 8 bases between. Written as DNA, the CDR3 is TGTGCCAGCAGCACGGACAGGAACACTGAAGCTTTCTTT. It specifies CASSTDRNTEAFF.

The chain recombines TRBV2 with TRBJ2-6; 7 bases align to TRBD2. Germline CDR1 and CDR2: SNHLY and FYNNEI. V gave up 2 bases and J gave up 0 bases; unmatched junction bases: 7. CDR3 length equals 18 residues. In DNA form, the CDR3 reads TGTGCCAGCAGTGAACGACTAGCTGAGACCTCTGGGGCCAACGTCCTGACTTTC. This codes for CASSERLAETSGANVLTF. Looking up the rest from reference TRBV2 and TRBJ2-6 gives the full variable domain: EPEVTQTPSHQVTQMGQEVILRCVPISNHLYFYWYRQILGQKVEFLVSFYNNEISEKSEIFDDQFSVERPDGSNFTLKIRSTKLEDSAMYFCASSERLAETSGANVLTFGAGSRLTVL.

The chain is built from TRBV18 and TRBJ1-5, with unresolved D. CDR1 and CDR2 from the germline V gene are KGHSH and LQKENI. CDR3 size: 14 residues. The V end lost 3 bases, the J end lost 11 bases, and 17 bases lay between the germline ends. CDR3 sequence reads: CASSPTARREAQHF. The CDR3 DNA reads TGTGCCAGCTCACCGACGGCGAGGAGAGAGGCCCAGCATTTT.

This clone was found a few times. The chain has TRBV5-1 and TRBJ1-5; D ambiguous. The CDR3 is made up of 9 amino acids. Germline V gene sequence: CDR1 SGHRS, CDR2 YFSETQ. Deletions cut 5 bases from V and 9 bases from J, with 3 bases between. The CDR3 reads CASSVPQHF. In DNA, the CDR3 is TGCGCCAGCAGTGTGCCCCAGCATTTT.

This rearrangement joins TRBV18 to TRBJ1-5; maybe TRBD1 (5 bases). Germline V gives CDR1 KGHSH, CDR2 LQKENI. Deletions cut 3 bases from V and 12 bases from J, with 18 bases between. This CDR3 comprises 14 residues. CDR3 protein: CASSPLASQEHQHF. In nucleotides, the CDR3 is TGTGCCAGCTCACCTCTCGCGTCACAGGAGCACCAGCATTTT. Full variable domain (missing parts from reference TRBV18 and TRBJ1-5): NAGVMQNPRHLVRRRGQEARLRCSPMKGHSHVYWYRQLPEEGLKFMVYLQKENIIDESGMPKERFSAEFPKEGPSILRIQQVVRGDSAAYFCASSPLASQEHQHFGDGTRLSIL.

The rearrangement joins TRBV27 to TRBJ2-7, with TRBD2 matching 11 bases. The CDR3 has 16 amino acids. The V gene's germline CDR1 is MNHEY and CDR2 SMNVEV (reference sequence). V lost 4 bases and J lost 7; bases outside the gene matches: 12. The DNA of the CDR3 is TGTGCCAGCAGTTCAATTAGCGGGAGGGCCAGTTTTGAGCAGTACTTC. This sequence encodes CASSSISGRASFEQYF.

The chain employs TRBV5-6 and TRBJ1-3; D is uncertain. The CDR3 is 14 residues long. Germline CDR1 and CDR2: SGHDT and YYEEEE. Deletions cut 4 bases from V and 0 bases from J, with 8 bases between. The CDR3 sequence is CASSPNFSGNTIYF. CDR3 DNA: TGTGCCAGCAGCCCGAATTTCTCTGGAAACACCATATATTTT.

The chain joins TRBV25-1 to TRBJ2-3; 13 nucleotides match TRBD2. CDR1 and CDR2 from the germline V gene are MGHDK and SYGVNS. V shed 5 bases, J shed 2 bases, and the junction held 4 bases outside the gene matches. This CDR3 comprises 16 residues. This chain's CDR3 is CASSRGTSGATDTQYF. The CDR3 coding sequence is TGTGCCAGCAGTCGGGGGACTAGCGGGGCCACAGATACGCAGTATTTT.

The V and J genes are TRBV23-1 and TRBJ1-3; D perhaps matches TRBD1 (6 bases). TRBV23-1 is an ORF; its function is uncertain. The CDR3 has 14 amino acids. Trimming took off 7 bases at V and 4 bases at J, with 14 bases between the two ends. The CDR3 is CASNTRGSGNTIYF. The CDR3, as DNA: TGCGCCAGCAATACCAGGGGTTCAGGAAACACCATATATTTT.

A single count supports this clone. A read error may account for a junction end that differs from germline. The CDR3 region is CASSDREYTGTQYF. The CDR3 nucleotides read TGTGCCAGCAGCGACAGGGAATACACAGGTACGCAGTATTTT. The rearrangement uses TRBV27 and TRBJ2-3, with 7 positions matching TRBD1. The V gene's germline CDR1 is MNHEY and CDR2 SMNVEV (reference sequence). CDR3 length: 14 residues.

V and J are TRBV28 and TRBJ2-7; 7 positions agree with TRBD1. The CDR3 has 12 amino acids. V was pared by 10 bases and J by 6 bases, with 9 bases of the junction left unmatched. Germline CDR1 and CDR2: MDHEN and SYDVKM. The CDR3 protein is CATGTAPSEQYF. The CDR3 DNA sequence: TGTGCCACCGGGACAGCCCCTAGCGAGCAGTACTTC.

The chain couples TRBV28 to TRBJ2-7; tentative D call: TRBD1 (7 bases). The CDR3 spans 14 residues. Trimming pared 4 bases from V and 6 bases from J, leaving 16 bases between. Germline CDR1 is MDHEN and CDR2 is SYDVKM. This CDR3 reads CASSSGGTASEQYF. CDR3 in DNA: TGTGCCAGCAGTTCTGGAGGGACAGCCTCCGAGCAGTACTTC.

The chain links TRBV6-1 to TRBJ2-5; TRBD1 matches at 10 bases. Unmatched junction bases numbered 1, after V lost 4 bases and J lost 5 bases. The germline gives CDR1 MNHNS, CDR2 SASEGT. The CDR3 has 13 residues. This chain's CDR3 is CASSGQGAETQYF. In nucleotides, the CDR3 is TGTGCCAGCAGTGGACAGGGGGCCGAGACCCAGTACTTC.

The rearrangement uses TRBV7-2 and TRBJ1-1, with 9 bases fitting TRBD1. Germline CDR1 reads SGHTA; CDR2 reads FQGNSA. CDR3 length equals 15 residues. V gave up 4 bases and J gave up 1 base; unmatched junction bases: 4. CDR3 in amino acids: CASSSGTGRNTEAFF. DNA for the CDR3: TGTGCCAGCAGCTCAGGGACAGGGAGGAACACTGAAGCTTTCTTT.

The chain carries TRBV5-1 and TRBJ2-5; 15 bases match TRBD2. This CDR3 has 17 residues. Germline values: CDR1 SGHRS, CDR2 YFSETQ. J was trimmed by 1 base and V by 3 bases; bases with no gene match: 4. The DNA of the CDR3 is TGCGCCAGCAGCTGGGGACTAGCGGGAGGAACCCAAGAGACCCAGTACTTC. The encoded protein is CASSWGLAGGTQETQYF.

The chain employs TRBV6-6 and TRBJ2-5; tentative D call: TRBD2 (6 bases). The CDR3 loop spans 14 amino acids. Trimming pared 2 bases from V and 9 bases from J, leaving 16 bases between. Germline CDR1 reads MNHNY; CDR2 reads SVGAGI (reference sequence). CDR3 DNA: TGTGCCAGCAGTTACGCCGGGTCTCCGGGGGCCCAGTACTTC. Protein: CASSYAGSPGAQYF.

The chain has TRBV7-8 and TRBJ1-5, with no clear D. The ends were cut back, 0 bases at V and 9 bases at J, with 9 bases in the middle. Germline V gene sequence: CDR1 SGHVS, CDR2 FQNEAQ. The CDR3 covers 13 residues. The chain's CDR3 is CASSLASDSPQHF. The CDR3 DNA reads TGTGCCAGCAGCTTAGCTTCGGATTCGCCCCAGCATTTT.

The genes are TRBV27 and TRBJ2-7; 14 bases agree with TRBD2. Germline V gives CDR1 MNHEY, CDR2 SMNVEV (reference sequence). J was trimmed by 6 bases and V by 6 bases; bases with no gene match: 10. The CDR3 consists of 16 residues. The CDR3 reads CASRVMTSGRAAEQYF. Here the CDR3 DNA reads TGTGCCAGCAGGGTAATGACTAGCGGGAGGGCCGCCGAGCAGTACTTC.

This chain joins TRBV29-1 and TRBJ1-4; D call uncertain. The CDR3 has 13 residues. Trimming shortened V by 7 bases and J by 6 bases, and 15 bases separated the two germline ends. Germline V lookup: CDR1 SQVTM, CDR2 ANQGSEA. CDR3 sequence (DNA): TGCAGCGCAATAGACCAGAGGGATGAAAAACTGTTTTTT. This translates into CSAIDQRDEKLFF.

The CDR3 region is CASSRGSSSYEQYF. CDR3 sequence (DNA): TGCGCCAGCAGCCGGGGGTCGAGCTCCTACGAGCAGTACTTC. The rearrangement links TRBV4-1 to TRBJ2-7, with D tentatively TRBD1 or TRBD2 (5 bases each). From germline, CDR1 is MGHRA and CDR2 YSYEKL. CDR3 length equals 14 residues. The germline V and J ends were trimmed by 4 bases and 0 bases, with 10 bases remaining between them.

J is TRBJ2-3 and V is TRBV4-3, with D possibly called TRBD1 or TRBD2 (6 bases each). This CDR3 comprises 15 residues. CDR1 LGHNA and CDR2 YSLEER come from the germline V gene. Deletions cut 0 bases from V and 8 bases from J, with 15 bases between. The CDR3 spells CASSQEKQGGVTQYF. The CDR3 DNA reads as TGCGCCAGCAGCCAAGAAAAACAGGGAGGAGTTACGCAGTATTTT.

The gene calls are TRBV29-1 and TRBJ2-5; 9 bases are a match to TRBD1. Trimming took 5 bases from V and 5 from J; bases not matched to a gene: 9. The V gene's germline CDR1 is SQVTM and CDR2 ANQGSEA. The CDR3 extends over 14 amino acids. The CDR3 DNA sequence: TGCAGCGTTAACCCGGGACAGGGAGAGGAGACCCAGTACTTC. Its translation is CSVNPGQGEETQYF.

The chain uses TRBV7-6 and TRBJ2-1; D is perhaps TRBD2 (5 bases). CDR1 is SGHVS and CDR2 is FNYEAQ in the germline V gene. Trimming took off 1 base at V and 3 bases at J, with 10 bases between the two ends. The CDR3 sequence is 15 residues long. The CDR3, as DNA: TGTGCCAGCAGCTTAGTGAGTAGCGACTACAATGAGCAGTTCTTC. It encodes CASSLVSSDYNEQFF.